The 27 T cell receptor beta chains below all came from one sample that was sequenced in a study of identical twins. TCRdb re-called the 5' RACE reads through MiXCR, storing one row per CDR3 protein. Of roughly 1.6 million distinct CDR3 sequences in the sample, under 35% are singletons; the top ten hold around 0.25%. The specimen was cord blood. Source of these receptors: a newborn girl in good health.

The table lists this clonotype with a few counts. The chain uses TRBV6-5 and TRBJ2-6; D call uncertain. CDR1 and CDR2 from the germline V gene are MNHEY and SVGAGI. The CDR3 consists of 16 residues. The V end was cut by 0 bases, the J end by 0 bases, with 6 bases between. The CDR3 loop is CASSYSVNSGANVLTF. The CDR3 bases are TGTGCCAGCAGTTACTCAGTGAACTCTGGGGCCAACGTCCTGACTTTC.

Ten or more counts support this clonotype. The chain couples TRBV5-1 to TRBJ2-1; TRBD2 might be the D (6 bases). Trimming cost V 5 bases and J 3 bases, with 9 bases left between them. The CDR3 spans 13 residues. Per germline, CDR1 SGHRS and CDR2 YFSETQ. CDR3 nucleotides: TGCGCCAGCAGGGGACTTGTCTACAATGAGCAGTTCTTC. It encodes CASRGLVYNEQFF.

This clonotype was observed a few times. V usage is TRBV7-2 and J usage is TRBJ2-5; D may be TRBD2 (6 bases). V was shortened by 5 bases and J by 2 bases, with 15 bases between the two germline ends. CDR3 length equals 15 residues. From germline, CDR1 is SGHTA and CDR2 FQGNSA. The CDR3, as DNA: TGTGCCAGCAGCCCTGGGGACTGGGTACAAGAGACCCAGTACTTC. Translation: CASSPGDWVQETQYF.

The V and J genes are TRBV28 and TRBJ1-6, with 7 bases fitting TRBD1. The CDR3 contains 16 residues. The junction had 10 bases not matched to a gene; V was cut back by 5 bases and J by 6 bases. Germline V gives CDR1 MDHEN, CDR2 SYDVKM. CDR3 coding DNA: TGTGCCAGCAGTACCCAAACAGGGGAAGGTAATTCACCCCTCCACTTT. Translated: CASSTQTGEGNSPLHF.

There are a few counts of this clonotype. The gene calls are TRBV29-1 and TRBJ1-1, with a tentative D call TRBD1 (5 bases). The CDR3 is 11 residues long. CDR1 SQVTM and CDR2 ANQGSEA come from the germline V gene. V dropped 3 bases and J dropped 10 bases, with 12 bases sitting between them. The CDR3 is CSVDKRGVAFF. The CDR3 DNA reads as TGCAGCGTTGATAAGAGAGGGGTAGCTTTCTTT.

The rearrangement joins TRBV12-3 or TRBV12-4 to TRBJ2-1, with 14 bases that match TRBD2. J lost 7 bases, V lost 3 bases, and 5 bases had no gene match. The CDR3 is made up of 16 amino acids. The DNA of the CDR3 is TGTGCCAGCAGTTTGGGACTAGCGGGGGTAACGAATGAGCAGTTCTTC. It is translated as CASSLGLAGVTNEQFF.

Many counts were recorded for this clonotype. V gene TRBV5-1 combines with J gene TRBJ2-3, with TRBD2 identical over 10 bases. After removal of 0 bases from V and 3 bases from J, the junction contained 4 bases not matched to a gene. Germline assignment: CDR1 SGHRS and CDR2 YFSETQ. The CDR3 length is 16 residues. In DNA form, the CDR3 reads TGCGCCAGCAGCTTGGGACTAGCGGGCCGAACAGATACGCAGTATTTT. Encoded protein: CASSLGLAGRTDTQYF. The full variable domain, in which reference TRBV5-1 and TRBJ2-3 provide the parts outside the CDR3, is KAGVTQTPRYLIKTRGQQVTLSCSPISGHRSVSWYQQTPGQGLQFLFEYFSETQRNKGNFPGRFSGRQFSNSRSEMNVSTLELGDSALYLCASSLGLAGRTDTQYFGPGTRLTVL.

The sample holds a few counts of this clonotype. The rearrangement links TRBV11-3 to TRBJ2-1; 13 positions agree with TRBD2. V gave up 5 bases and J gave up 7 bases; unmatched junction bases: 8. CDR1 is SGHNT, CDR2 YENEEA, per germline. The CDR3 length is 16 residues. The CDR3: CASSQGTSGVRNEQFF. CDR3 nucleotide sequence: TGTGCCAGCAGCCAAGGGACTAGCGGGGTCCGAAATGAGCAGTTCTTC.

This clonotype was seen a handful of times. The V call is TRBV9, the J call TRBJ2-1; 13 bases map to TRBD2. The CDR3 has 14 residues. The germline V gene encodes CDR1 SGDLS and CDR2 YYNGEE. The ends lost 4 bases at V and 9 bases at J; junction bases unmatched: 4. The CDR3 sequence is CASSSRTSGGEQFF. For the CDR3, the DNA is TGTGCCAGCAGCTCACGGACTAGCGGGGGTGAGCAGTTCTTC.

The chain couples TRBV28 to TRBJ1-1, with D perhaps matching TRBD1 (5 bases). V gave up 8 bases and J gave up 0 bases, with 7 bases separating them. The CDR3 sequence is 12 residues long. Germline CDR1 and CDR2: MDHEN and SYDVKM. CDR3 coding DNA: TGTGCCAGCTTGACAGTGAACACTGAAGCTTTCTTT. This translates into CASLTVNTEAFF.

This clonotype was found a few times. This rearrangement joins TRBV29-1 to TRBJ2-7; a possible D gene is TRBD1 (5 bases). The CDR3 has 14 residues. The V gene's germline CDR1 is SQVTM and CDR2 ANQGSEA. V shed 3 bases and J shed 5 bases, with 17 bases lying between them. Here the CDR3 DNA reads TGCAGCGTTGACCTTAGGGCAGGGTCCGACGAGCAGTACTTC. Protein sequence: CSVDLRAGSDEQYF.

The gene calls are TRBV6-5 and TRBJ2-7; no reliable D call. V shed 2 bases and J shed 0 bases, with 8 bases lying between them. This CDR3 spans 14 amino acids. Germline-derived CDR1 and CDR2 are MNHEY and SVGAGI. DNA for the CDR3: TGTGCCAGCAGTTACGGGTCCGGCTCCTACGAGCAGTACTTC. Its translation is CASSYGSGSYEQYF.

This chain joins TRBV5-1 and TRBJ1-4; 10 positions agree with TRBD1. Germline CDR1 reads SGHRS; CDR2 reads YFSETQ. The junction had 6 bases not matched to a gene; V was cut back by 0 bases and J by 10 bases. The CDR3 runs 15 residues. CDR3 in amino acids: CASSLAGTGARKLFF. The DNA for the CDR3 is TGCGCCAGCAGCTTGGCCGGGACAGGGGCTCGAAAACTGTTTTTT.

This clonotype was observed a handful of times. The CDR3 loop reads CASSYSTAGEQYF. The CDR3, as DNA: TGTGCCAGCAGTTACTCGACGGCGGGCGAGCAGTACTTC. The chain is built from TRBV6-6 and TRBJ2-7; the D gene is possibly TRBD2 (5 bases). Germline V gene data show CDR1 as MNHNY and CDR2 as SVGAGI (reference sequence). V was clipped by 0 bases and J by 6 bases, with 9 bases between them. The CDR3 has 13 amino acids.

The chain uses TRBV4-1 and TRBJ2-2; D is unclear. This CDR3 contains 13 residues. Germline CDR1 is MGHRA and CDR2 is YSYEKL. Trimming pared 8 bases from V and 2 bases from J, leaving 9 bases between. CDR3: CASLSVNTGELFF. The CDR3, as DNA: TGCGCCAGCTTGAGCGTCAACACCGGGGAGCTGTTTTTT.

This chain uses TRBV10-3 with TRBJ1-2; no clear D. The CDR3 runs 15 residues. Trimming took off 2 bases at V and 7 bases at J, with 17 bases between the two ends. The V gene's germline CDR1 is ENHRY and CDR2 SYGVKD. The CDR3 is CAISELLIRQAGYTF. The CDR3, as DNA: TGTGCCATCAGTGAGCTACTAATCCGACAAGCTGGCTACACCTTC.

Only a few counts were recorded for this clonotype. V gene TRBV9 combines with J gene TRBJ2-3; 10 nucleotides match TRBD2. This CDR3 spans 16 amino acids. CDR1 and CDR2 (germline): SGDLS, YYNGEE. V trimming: 3 bases; J trimming: 6 bases; junction bases outside the gene matches: 10. Here the CDR3 DNA reads TGTGCCAGCAGCGCTAGCGGGAGTGCACGGTTTGATACGCAGTATTTT. Protein product: CASSASGSARFDTQYF.

This clonotype appeared a few times. The chain recombines TRBV19 with TRBJ1-1; D is ambiguous. The CDR3 extends over 13 amino acids. Germline lookup yields CDR1 LNHDA and CDR2 SQIVND (reference sequence). Trimming pared 7 bases from V and 6 bases from J, leaving 15 bases between. CDR3 loop: CASNPGYLPEAFF. The CDR3 nucleotides read TGTGCCAGTAATCCGGGTTACTTACCTGAAGCTTTCTTT.

The rearrangement links TRBV28 to TRBJ2-2; 11 positions match TRBD1. The CDR3 sequence is 18 residues long. Germline trimming cut 5 bases from V and 0 bases from J; bases unmatched to any gene: 8. From germline, CDR1 is MDHEN and CDR2 SYDVKM. For the CDR3, the DNA is TGTGCCAGCAGTCCCAGGCCGGGACAGGGGGCGAACACCGGGGAGCTGTTTTTT. This codes for CASSPRPGQGANTGELFF.

The V gene is TRBV29-1, the J gene TRBJ1-1; D perhaps matches TRBD1 (6 bases). The germline V gene encodes CDR1 SQVTM and CDR2 ANQGSEA. CDR3 length: 14 residues. Trimming took off 5 bases at V and 0 bases at J, with 13 bases between the two ends. CDR3 nucleotides: TGCAGCGTTCTGGGGGCAGAAATGAACACTGAAGCTTTCTTT. Amino acid sequence: CSVLGAEMNTEAFF.

This sequence joins TRBV3-1 and TRBJ2-5; 10 bases match TRBD1. The J call may be in error: the DNA end matches TRBJ2-7 better. This CDR3 contains 16 residues. Germline-derived CDR1 and CDR2 are LGHDT and YNNKEL (reference sequence). In DNA form, the CDR3 reads TGTGCCAGCAGCCAGACCCCCGGGACAGGGGTTCTCGAGCAGTACTTC. Translation: CASSQTPGTGVLEQYF.

This clonotype was recorded a few times. The chain links TRBV6-5 to TRBJ1-1; TRBD1 agrees at 8 bases. Per the germline V gene, CDR1 is MNHEY and CDR2 is SVGAGI. CDR3 length: 15 residues. The V segment lost 4 bases and the J segment 1 base; nucleotides outside the gene matches: 5. CDR3 coding DNA: TGTGCCAGCAGTTCCCCCCAGGGGGCGAACACTGAAGCTTTCTTT. Protein sequence: CASSSPQGANTEAFF.

The CDR3 region is CASSQGSEYEQYF. CDR3 DNA sequence: TGTGCCAGCAGCCAGGGGTCCGAATACGAGCAGTACTTC. The chain recombines TRBV9 with TRBJ2-7; maybe TRBD1 (6 bases). This CDR3 region has 13 residues. The V gene's germline CDR1 is SGDLS and CDR2 YYNGEE. V was cut by 4 bases and J by 4 bases, with 12 bases left in between.

This rearrangement joins TRBV6-6 to TRBJ1-1; no clear D. With 5 bases removed from V and 1 base from J, the gap between germline ends came to 8 bases. The CDR3 spans 13 residues. CDR1 is MNHNY and CDR2 is SVGAGI in the germline V gene (reference sequence). The CDR3 DNA reads as TGTGCCAGCAGTAAGTTCTCGAACACTGAAGCTTTCTTT. This translates into CASSKFSNTEAFF.

This clonotype was seen only once. A much larger clone lies one base from this, so it may be a read error. The rearrangement uses TRBV5-1 and TRBJ2-5; TRBD2 agrees at 12 bases. This CDR3 is 15 amino acids long. V lost 4 bases and J lost 11; bases outside the gene matches: 12. Looked up from germline, CDR1 is SGHRS and CDR2 is YFSETQ. The CDR3 sequence: CASSPGLAGTYKQYF. The CDR3 DNA reads TGCGCCAGCAGCCCTGGACTAGCGGGGACCTACAAGCAGTACTTC.

This clonotype was seen repeatedly, ten times or more. This sequence joins TRBV20-1 and TRBJ2-1; D remains unclear. Per the germline V gene, CDR1 is DFQATT and CDR2 is SNEGSKA (reference sequence). The CDR3 extends over 13 amino acids. Trimming stripped 3 bases from V and 5 bases from J, with 11 bases between. In nucleotides, the CDR3 is TGCAGTGCTAGGACTCGTGGCAACAATGAGCAGTTCTTC. Protein: CSARTRGNNEQFF.

This clonotype turned up a few times. This sequence joins TRBV10-3 and TRBJ1-5, with TRBD1 identical over 9 bases. Trimming took 4 bases from V and 6 from J; bases not matched to a gene: 4. The germline V gene has CDR1 ENHRY and CDR2 SYGVKD. The CDR3 contains 14 residues. In DNA form, the CDR3 reads TGTGCCATCAGTGGGACAGGGGCGACTCAGCCCCAGCATTTT. Translating it yields CAISGTGATQPQHF.